These 15 T cell receptor beta chains share one sample of origin, sequenced in a study of T cell responses to AZD1222 COVID-19 vaccine. Profiled with immunoSEQ multiplex PCR; TCRdb holds only in-frame clones, not every one. The sample contains about 180,000 clones, around 90% of which appear only once. Here the sequenced sample was peripheral blood, taken on day 0 of AZD1222 vaccination. All receptors come from an adult in good health.

The J gene is TRBJ2-7, the V gene TRBV6-2 or TRBV6-3; possibly TRBD1 for D (6 bases). V shed 3 bases and J shed 2 bases, with 17 bases lying between them. This CDR3 contains 16 residues. Germline V gene lookup returns CDR1 MNHEY and CDR2 SVGEGT. CDR3 in DNA: TGTGCCAGCAGTTATCGGGCAGGGGAAAGTCCCTACGAGCAGTACTTC. Translated: CASSYRAGESPYEQYF.

The CDR3 coding sequence is TGTGCCAGCAGCTCGGACAGGGCGGGAAAATACGAGCAGTACTTC. Translation gives CASSSDRAGKYEQYF. This chain uses TRBV4-2 with TRBJ2-7; 8 bases line up with TRBD1. CDR1 and CDR2 (germline): LGHNA, YNFKEQ. The junction had 10 bases not matched to a gene; V was cut back by 5 bases and J by 4 bases. This CDR3 has 15 residues.

This sequence joins TRBV6-4 and TRBJ1-4; D might be TRBD1 (5 bases). V lost 5 bases and J 8 bases, leaving 18 bases between the germline ends. CDR3 length: 15 residues. In germline, CDR1 is MRHNA, CDR2 SNTAGT. The CDR3 sequence: CASSPTGTAVEKLFF. The CDR3 region has the DNA TGTGCCAGCAGTCCTACCGGGACGGCCGTGGAAAAACTGTTTTTT.

CDR3 region: CASSISQGTGGNSPLHF. DNA for the CDR3: TGTGCCAGTAGTATCTCCCAGGGGACAGGGGGAAATTCACCCCTCCACTTT. V and J are TRBV19 and TRBJ1-6, with 11 bases matching TRBD1. CDR1 is LNHDA and CDR2 is SQIVND in the germline V gene (reference sequence). The junction had 8 bases not matched to a gene; V was cut back by 3 bases and J by 7 bases. The CDR3 is 17 residues long.

J is TRBJ1-1 and V is TRBV6-5; D uncertain. The CDR3 runs to 15 residues. V was shortened by 0 bases and J by 3 bases, with 11 bases between the two germline ends. CDR1 MNHEY and CDR2 SVGAGI come from the germline V gene. The CDR3 sequence is CASSYSPGGHTEAFF. CDR3 sequence (DNA): TGTGCCAGCAGTTACTCACCGGGAGGGCACACTGAAGCTTTCTTT.

This chain links TRBV12-5 with TRBJ2-6; 8 nucleotides agree with TRBD2. The trim removed 0 bases at V and 2 bases at J, leaving 6 bases unmatched. This CDR3 is built from 18 residues. Per germline, CDR1 LGHNT and CDR2 FRNRAP. Here the CDR3 reads CASGLVREGVAGANVLTF. CDR3 nucleotides: TGTGCTAGTGGTTTGGTACGGGAGGGTGTAGCTGGGGCCAACGTCCTGACTTTC.

This clone was counted only a few times. This rearrangement joins TRBV19 to TRBJ2-1; 11 nucleotides match TRBD2. The V segment lost 6 bases and the J segment 6 bases; nucleotides outside the gene matches: 7. The CDR3 is 15 residues long. The germline V gene encodes CDR1 LNHDA and CDR2 SQIVND (reference sequence). This chain's CDR3 is CASRPSGRNRNEQFF. As DNA, the CDR3 is TGTGCCAGTAGACCTAGCGGGAGGAATCGCAATGAGCAGTTCTTC.

In regard to this clone: The sample holds other DNA sequences that translate to the same CDR3. The chain is built from TRBV28 and TRBJ2-7; no reliable D call. The CDR3 runs 11 residues. Germline V gives CDR1 MDHEN, CDR2 SYDVKM. V was trimmed by 3 bases and J by 2 bases, leaving 2 bases between them. DNA for the CDR3: TGTGCCAGCAGTTTCGCCTACGAGCAGTACTTC. The encoded protein is CASSFAYEQYF.

The gene calls are TRBV7-9 and TRBJ2-5, with TRBD1 identical over 8 bases. There are 16 residues in the CDR3. Per germline, CDR1 SEHNR and CDR2 FQNEAQ (reference sequence). V was clipped by 3 bases and J by 0 bases; unmatched bases: 6. The CDR3 sequence is CASSFLPGGNQETQYF. DNA for the CDR3: TGTGCCAGCAGCTTTCTTCCAGGGGGCAACCAAGAGACCCAGTACTTC.

This clone was found once. The chain uses TRBV24-1 and TRBJ1-2; possibly TRBD1 for D (6 bases). The CDR3 runs to 12 residues. Trimming removed 5 bases at V and 8 bases at J, with 11 bases between. Germline CDR1 reads KGHDR; CDR2 reads SFDVKD. The chain's CDR3 is CATSASGDGYTF. Here the CDR3 DNA reads TGTGCCACCAGTGCCTCAGGGGACGGCTACACCTTC.

This clone was recorded a few times. The rearrangement links TRBV6-5 to TRBJ2-3, with 10 bases lining up with TRBD2. CDR1 MNHEY and CDR2 SVGAGI come from the germline V gene. V lost 2 bases, J lost 5 bases, and 4 bases stayed unmatched. The CDR3 is made up of 15 amino acids. CDR3 amino acids: CASSYAGLAEDTQYF. For the CDR3, the DNA is TGTGCCAGCAGTTACGCCGGACTAGCGGAAGATACGCAGTATTTT.

The chain combines TRBV4-1 with TRBJ2-1; 7 nucleotides agree with TRBD1. CDR3 size: 16 residues. CDR1 MGHRA and CDR2 YSYEKL come from the germline V gene. V dropped 1 base and J dropped 10; count of bases not matched to a gene: 13. The CDR3 here is CASSQGRDSSLLEQFF. In DNA, the CDR3 is TGCGCCAGCAGCCAAGGCCGGGACAGTAGTCTTTTAGAGCAGTTCTTC.

The V and J genes are TRBV6-5 and TRBJ2-4; the D is unclear. This CDR3 contains 15 residues. V was trimmed by 2 bases and J by 0 bases, leaving 8 bases between them. Looked up from germline, CDR1 is MNHEY and CDR2 is SVGAGI. This chain's CDR3 is CASSYAQVAKNIQYF. The CDR3 DNA reads as TGTGCCAGCAGTTACGCTCAGGTAGCCAAAAACATTCAGTACTTC.

The chain has TRBV7-8 and TRBJ2-3; D remains ambiguous. CDR3 length: 12 amino acids. V dropped 5 bases and J dropped 2 bases, with 5 bases sitting between them. Germline CDR1 SGHVS, CDR2 FQNEAQ. CDR3 residues: CASSQFTDTQYF. The DNA for the CDR3 is TGTGCCAGCAGCCAATTCACAGATACGCAGTATTTT.

V and J are TRBV10-3 and TRBJ1-1; TRBD1 is a possible D gene (5 bases). The germline V gene has CDR1 ENHRY and CDR2 SYGVKD. Trimming pared 6 bases from V and 4 bases from J, leaving 15 bases between. The CDR3 has 14 residues. The CDR3 sequence: CAIRAGNGGTEAFF. CDR3 in DNA: TGTGCCATCAGGGCAGGGAACGGAGGCACTGAAGCTTTCTTT.